These T cell receptor beta chains were read from a single sample in a study of blood T cell repertoires in COVID-19. The table came from immunoSEQ multiplex PCR; TCRdb's copy has only in-frame clones and leaves some out. Counted here are under 300,000 clones, roughly 87% occurring once; the ten biggest clones make up about 4.6%. Sequencing used peripheral blood. The receptors come from a woman in her 40s who had recovered from COVID-19. CDR3s include the opening cysteine and the closing phenylalanine or tryptophan. Each record gives: clone size, D gene, V gene, J gene, CDR3 protein, CDR3 DNA. The D gene is left open where the match is weak. Only part of the rows carry a size: once, few, many, or a class if the clone is expanded.

clone_size: .
d_call: .
v_call: TRBV3-1/TRBV3-2
j_call: TRBJ2-5
cdr3_aa: CASSQGGETQYF
cdr3_nt: TGTGCCAGCAGCCAAGGAGGAGAGACCCAGTACTTC

clone_size: .
d_call: .
v_call: TRBV13
j_call: TRBJ2-7
cdr3_aa: CASSLGRGNEQYF
cdr3_nt: TGTGCCAGCAGCTTAGGGCGGGGTAACGAGCAGTACTTC

clone_size: .
d_call: .
v_call: TRBV5-1
j_call: TRBJ1-2
cdr3_aa: CASSLFAGATANNYGYTF
cdr3_nt: TGCGCCAGCAGCTTGTTCGCAGGCGCCACGGCCAATAACTATGGCTACACCTTC

clone_size: .
d_call: TRBD2
v_call: TRBV2
j_call: TRBJ2-7
cdr3_aa: CASRSLAGVREQYF
cdr3_nt: TGTGCCAGCAGATCACTAGCGGGGGTACGGGAGCAGTACTTC

clone_size: .
d_call: TRBD2
v_call: TRBV5-4
j_call: TRBJ2-7
cdr3_aa: CASSVAGNLGPSAYF
cdr3_nt: TGTGCCAGCAGCGTAGCGGGAAACTTGGGCCCCTCGGCGTACTTC

clone_size: .
d_call: TRBD2
v_call: TRBV29-1
j_call: TRBJ2-7
cdr3_aa: CSVAGLANDEQYF
cdr3_nt: TGCAGCGTTGCGGGACTAGCAAACGACGAGCAGTACTTC

clone_size: .
d_call: TRBD1
v_call: TRBV5-1
j_call: TRBJ2-5
cdr3_aa: CASGGGRGQETQYF
cdr3_nt: TGCGCCAGCGGTGGTGGCAGGGGGCAAGAGACCCAGTACTTC

clone_size: few
d_call: .
v_call: TRBV20-1
j_call: TRBJ2-2
cdr3_aa: CSASVKNTGELFF
cdr3_nt: TGCAGTGCTAGTGTTAAGAACACCGGGGAGCTGTTTTTT

clone_size: .
d_call: .
v_call: TRBV19
j_call: TRBJ1-6
cdr3_aa: CASSIGASNSPLHF
cdr3_nt: TGTGCCAGTAGTATAGGGGCCTCAAATTCACCCCTCCACTTT

clone_size: .
d_call: .
v_call: TRBV19
j_call: TRBJ1-6
cdr3_aa: CASSSRGSYNSPLHF
cdr3_nt: TGTGCCAGTAGTAGCAGGGGCTCCTATAATTCACCCCTCCACTTT

clone_size: .
d_call: .
v_call: TRBV5-5
j_call: TRBJ1-3
cdr3_aa: CASSFSGSGNTIYF
cdr3_nt: TGTGCCAGCAGCTTTTCAGGGTCTGGAAACACCATATATTTT

clone_size: .
d_call: .
v_call: TRBV7-9
j_call: TRBJ1-3
cdr3_aa: CASSLASSGNTIYF
cdr3_nt: TGTGCCAGCAGCTTAGCGTCCAGTGGAAACACCATATATTTT

clone_size: once
d_call: TRBD2
v_call: TRBV4-3
j_call: TRBJ2-3
cdr3_aa: CASSQAGTSGRIRHDTQYF
cdr3_nt: TGCGCCAGCAGCCAAGCCGGGACTAGCGGGAGGATAAGGCACGATACGCAGTATTTT

clone_size: .
d_call: .
v_call: TRBV3-1/TRBV3-2
j_call: TRBJ1-3
cdr3_aa: CASSQTRGGNTIYF
cdr3_nt: TGTGCCAGCAGCCAAACACGAGGAGGAAACACCATATATTTT

clone_size: .
d_call: .
v_call: TRBV3-1/TRBV3-2
j_call: TRBJ2-5
cdr3_aa: CASSPQGWGETQYF
cdr3_nt: TGTGCCAGCAGCCCTCAGGGGTGGGGGGAGACCCAGTACTTC

clone_size: .
d_call: .
v_call: TRBV6-6
j_call: TRBJ2-1
cdr3_aa: CASSRQENEQFF
cdr3_nt: TGTGCCAGCAGTCGTCAGGAAAATGAGCAGTTCTTC

clone_size: .
d_call: .
v_call: TRBV10-3
j_call: TRBJ1-5
cdr3_aa: CAISESAGATNQPQHF
cdr3_nt: TGTGCCATCAGTGAGTCGGCGGGGGCTACCAACCAGCCCCAGCATTTT

clone_size: .
d_call: .
v_call: TRBV5-4
j_call: TRBJ2-5
cdr3_aa: CASSPVGGETQYF
cdr3_nt: TGTGCCAGCAGCCCCGTGGGGGGAGAGACCCAGTACTTC

clone_size: .
d_call: .
v_call: TRBV29-1
j_call: TRBJ1-5
cdr3_aa: CSVGPGVGQPQHF
cdr3_nt: TGCAGCGTTGGCCCCGGGGTGGGCCAGCCCCAGCATTTT

clone_size: .
d_call: .
v_call: TRBV5-4
j_call: TRBJ1-2
cdr3_aa: CASSLDAAANYGYTF
cdr3_nt: TGTGCCAGCAGCCTGGACGCGGCAGCTAACTATGGCTACACCTTC

clone_size: .
d_call: .
v_call: TRBV30
j_call: TRBJ1-1
cdr3_aa: CAWSGRGSTEAFF
cdr3_nt: TGTGCCTGGAGTGGTCGGGGGAGCACTGAAGCTTTCTTT

clone_size: .
d_call: TRBD2
v_call: TRBV4-2
j_call: TRBJ2-2
cdr3_aa: CASRRGLADNTGELFF
cdr3_nt: TGTGCCAGCAGGAGGGGACTAGCGGATAACACCGGGGAGCTGTTTTTT

clone_size: once
d_call: .
v_call: TRBV7-8
j_call: TRBJ2-2
cdr3_aa: CASSFGVSGGELFF
cdr3_nt: TGTGCCAGCAGCTTTGGAGTCTCGGGCGGGGAGCTGTTTTTT

clone_size: .
d_call: .
v_call: TRBV24-1
j_call: TRBJ2-5
cdr3_aa: CATSPNDSTETQYF
cdr3_nt: TGTGCCACCAGTCCAAATGACAGTACGGAGACCCAGTACTTC

clone_size: .
d_call: TRBD2
v_call: TRBV13
j_call: TRBJ2-1
cdr3_aa: CASSLGGLVLGDDEQFF
cdr3_nt: TGTGCCAGCAGCTTAGGTGGACTAGTTCTCGGGGACGATGAGCAGTTCTTC

clone_size: .
d_call: TRBD1
v_call: TRBV5-5
j_call: TRBJ2-3
cdr3_aa: CASSLLQVDRVVTDTQYF
cdr3_nt: TGTGCCAGCAGCTTGCTTCAGGTTGACAGGGTGGTCACAGATACGCAGTATTTT

clone_size: .
d_call: TRBD1
v_call: TRBV7-9
j_call: TRBJ1-4
cdr3_aa: CASSLGTVYEKLFF
cdr3_nt: TGTGCCAGCAGCTTGGGGACAGTCTATGAAAAACTGTTTTTT

clone_size: few
d_call: TRBD1
v_call: TRBV15
j_call: TRBJ1-5
cdr3_aa: CATSRGTGGRSNQPQHF
cdr3_nt: TGTGCCACCAGCAGGGGGACAGGGGGAAGGAGCAATCAGCCCCAGCATTTT

clone_size: once
d_call: TRBD2
v_call: TRBV2
j_call: TRBJ2-2
cdr3_aa: CASSTTSGSRELFF
cdr3_nt: TGTGCCAGCAGCACCACTAGCGGGAGTAGGGAGCTGTTTTTT

clone_size: .
d_call: .
v_call: TRBV6-1
j_call: TRBJ1-1
cdr3_aa: CASSTGGGRPEAFF
cdr3_nt: TGTGCCAGCAGCACCGGGGGGGGGAGGCCTGAAGCTTTCTTT

clone_size: .
d_call: TRBD2
v_call: TRBV7-9
j_call: TRBJ2-5
cdr3_aa: CASSRPMLAGGQETQYF
cdr3_nt: TGTGCCAGCAGTCGACCCATGCTAGCGGGGGGACAAGAGACCCAGTACTTC

clone_size: .
d_call: .
v_call: TRBV10-3
j_call: TRBJ1-5
cdr3_aa: CAISEFGQGSNQPQHF
cdr3_nt: TGTGCCATCAGTGAGTTCGGCCAGGGAAGCAATCAGCCCCAGCATTTT

clone_size: .
d_call: TRBD1
v_call: TRBV10-3
j_call: TRBJ2-2
cdr3_aa: CAISGRTGAPGELFF
cdr3_nt: TGTGCCATCAGTGGCAGGACAGGGGCCCCCGGGGAGCTGTTTTTT

clone_size: .
d_call: TRBD1
v_call: TRBV11-2
j_call: TRBJ2-5
cdr3_aa: CASSRDRIGRDQYF
cdr3_nt: TGTGCCAGCAGCCGGGACAGGATAGGTAGGGACCAGTACTTC

clone_size: .
d_call: .
v_call: TRBV5-1
j_call: TRBJ2-1
cdr3_aa: CASSLRGPGDNEQFF
cdr3_nt: TGCGCCAGCAGCTTGCGGGGCCCGGGAGACAATGAGCAGTTCTTC

clone_size: few
d_call: .
v_call: TRBV5-4
j_call: TRBJ1-6
cdr3_aa: CASTINEGLPNSPLHF
cdr3_nt: TGTGCCAGCACCATAAATGAGGGACTGCCGAATTCACCCCTCCACTTT

clone_size: .
d_call: .
v_call: TRBV9
j_call: TRBJ1-3
cdr3_aa: CASSVQGIGNTIYF
cdr3_nt: TGTGCCAGCAGCGTACAGGGAATAGGAAACACCATATATTTT

clone_size: .
d_call: .
v_call: TRBV12-2
j_call: TRBJ1-5
cdr3_aa: CASRPTGGNQPQHF
cdr3_nt: TGTGCAAGTCGTCCAACAGGGGGAAATCAGCCCCAGCATTTT

clone_size: .
d_call: TRBD2
v_call: TRBV3-1/TRBV3-2
j_call: TRBJ2-1
cdr3_aa: CASSQGGLAGAEQFF
cdr3_nt: TGTGCCAGCAGCCAAGGTGGGCTAGCGGGAGCTGAGCAGTTCTTC

clone_size: .
d_call: .
v_call: TRBV5-5
j_call: TRBJ2-3
cdr3_aa: CASSLAGTDTQYF
cdr3_nt: TGTGCCAGCAGCTTGGCCGGCACAGATACGCAGTATTTT

clone_size: .
d_call: .
v_call: TRBV20-1
j_call: TRBJ1-1
cdr3_aa: CSARAREEAFF
cdr3_nt: TGCAGTGCTAGGGCCCGGGAAGAAGCTTTCTTT

clone_size: .
d_call: TRBD2
v_call: TRBV10-1
j_call: TRBJ2-1
cdr3_aa: CASSVLAGGSYNEQFF
cdr3_nt: TGCGCCAGCAGTGTACTAGCGGGGGGCTCCTACAATGAGCAGTTCTTC

clone_size: .
d_call: TRBD1
v_call: TRBV3-1/TRBV3-2
j_call: TRBJ1-2
cdr3_aa: CASVDRVFGYTF
cdr3_nt: TGTGCCAGCGTAGACAGGGTATTCGGCTACACCTTC